What follows are 25 T cell receptor beta chains derived from one specimen sequenced in a study of spatial heterogeneity in lung cancer. Study conclusions and caveats: The study found that expanded intratumoral alpha and beta TCR counts tracked tumor mutation counts.

Time point specified: sample taken at primary tumor resection. For these receptors, no antigen is known. TCRdb recomputed calls from the 5' RACE reads with MiXCR, one row per CDR3 protein. The sample consists of over 10,000 distinct CDR3 sequences, around 5.8% of them appearing once. Sample: lung tumor tissue, taken at surgery. The receptors stem from a female donor with early-stage non-small cell lung cancer.

This clonotype was seen ten or more times. This chain links TRBV12-3 or TRBV12-4 with TRBJ1-6; TRBD1 matches at 8 bases. V was clipped by 4 bases and J by 8 bases; unmatched bases: 4. There are 14 residues in the CDR3. The CDR3 here is CASSYGQGYSPLHF. For the CDR3, the DNA is TGTGCCAGCAGTTATGGACAGGGCTATTCACCCCTCCACTTT.

This clonotype was seen repeatedly, ten times or more. V usage is TRBV25-1 and J usage is TRBJ1-1; no definite D call. This CDR3 spans 12 amino acids. CDR1 and CDR2 from the germline V gene are MGHDK and SYGVNS. Trimming stripped 5 bases from V and 10 bases from J, with 14 bases between. The CDR3 region has the DNA TGTGCCAGCAGTTCAGCCCTACTCGGAGCTTTCTTT. Protein product: CASSSALLGAFF.

This clonotype was picked up many times. This sequence joins TRBV7-9 and TRBJ1-1, with D hard to call. Trimming removed 5 bases from V and 0 bases from J, with 16 bases in between. This CDR3 is built from 16 residues. Germline V gene data show CDR1 as SEHNR and CDR2 as FQNEAQ (reference sequence). The CDR3 bases are TGTGCCAGCAGCCCCTCGCGGCGGCAAATGAACACTGAAGCTTTCTTT. Translating gives CASSPSRRQMNTEAFF.

Many counts were recorded for this clonotype. This chain uses TRBV6-2 or TRBV6-3 with TRBJ2-1; D is unclear. V was shortened by 5 bases and J by 4 bases, with 9 bases between the two germline ends. Germline V lookup: CDR1 MNHEY, CDR2 SVGEGT. CDR3 length equals 13 residues. CDR3 bases: TGTGCCAGCAGTGAAGGTTGGTACAATGAGCAGTTCTTC. Residues: CASSEGWYNEQFF.

This clonotype was counted at least ten times. This chain connects TRBV9 to TRBJ2-1; a possible D gene is TRBD1 (7 bases). The CDR3 has 15 residues. The germline gives CDR1 SGDLS, CDR2 YYNGEE. V lost 0 bases and J lost 4, with 11 bases in between. CDR3 nucleotides: TGTGCCAGCAGCGTAGAGGCAGGGGGGTACAATGAGCAGTTCTTC. Protein product: CASSVEAGGYNEQFF.

The sample holds many counts of this clonotype. V is TRBV3-1 and J is TRBJ1-3, with D uncertain. Trimming pared 4 bases from V and 0 bases from J, leaving 16 bases between. This CDR3 region has 17 residues. Germline CDR1 is LGHDT and CDR2 is YNNKEL (reference sequence). CDR3 nucleotides: TGTGCCAGCAGCCGACACCTTCCAGGTATCTCTGGAAACACCATATATTTT. This translates into CASSRHLPGISGNTIYF.

This clonotype was observed many times. This chain links TRBV12-3 or TRBV12-4 with TRBJ2-1, with 7 positions matching TRBD1. J was trimmed by 8 bases and V by 3 bases; bases with no gene match: 7. This CDR3 spans 14 amino acids. CDR3 nucleotide sequence: TGTGCCAGCAGTTTCCTACGGGACAGCTATGAGCAGTTCTTC. Protein product: CASSFLRDSYEQFF.

This clonotype was seen ten or more times. This chain connects TRBV20-1 to TRBJ1-1; the match to TRBD1 covers 8 bases. V was clipped by 3 bases and J by 6 bases; unmatched bases: 6. Germline V gene lookup returns CDR1 DFQATT and CDR2 SNEGSKA (reference sequence). The CDR3 length is 13 residues. CDR3 sequence reads: CSASAQGAAEAFF. The CDR3 nucleotides are TGCAGTGCTAGTGCGCAGGGGGCCGCTGAAGCTTTCTTT.

This clonotype appeared many times. CDR3 sequence (DNA): TGTGCCAGCAGCCAAATGGGGAAACTGTTTTTT. It encodes CASSQMGKLFF. The chain recombines TRBV4-2 with TRBJ1-4; D remains unclear. The CDR3 is 11 residues long. V was pared by 2 bases and J by 11 bases, with 6 bases between. Per the germline V gene, CDR1 is LGHNA and CDR2 is YNFKEQ.

By its share, this clonotype is medium-sized. The V gene is TRBV11-2, the J gene TRBJ2-3; 10 bases are a match to TRBD2. Germline V gene lookup returns CDR1 SGHAT and CDR2 FQNNGV. V was clipped by 1 base and J by 2 bases; unmatched bases: 3. CDR3 length equals 16 residues. This chain's CDR3 is CASSLVTSGVTDTQYF. Here the CDR3 DNA reads TGTGCCAGCAGCTTAGTAACTAGCGGGGTCACAGATACGCAGTATTTT. The complete variable domain, with remaining parts taken from reference TRBV11-2 and TRBJ2-3, reads EAGVAQSPRYKIIEKRQSVAFWCNPISGHATLYWYQQILGQGPKLLIQFQNNGVVDDSQLPKDRFSAERLKGVDSTLKIQPAKLEDSAVYLCASSLVTSGVTDTQYFGPGTRLTVL.

There are many counts of this clonotype. This chain uses TRBV28 with TRBJ2-5; perhaps TRBD1 as D (6 bases). The CDR3 extends over 13 amino acids. CDR1 is MDHEN, CDR2 SYDVKM, per germline. Trimming took off 8 bases at V and 3 bases at J, with 13 bases between the two ends. CDR3 residues: CASLGAEKETQYF. DNA of the CDR3: TGTGCCAGCTTGGGGGCAGAGAAAGAGACCCAGTACTTC.

This clonotype was counted many times. The chain is built from TRBV12-3 or TRBV12-4 and TRBJ2-2; D remains unclear. V was clipped by 5 bases and J by 4 bases, with 8 bases between them. The CDR3 extends over 13 amino acids. Here the CDR3 reads CASSPSVTGELFF. CDR3 DNA: TGTGCCAGCAGTCCTTCAGTCACCGGGGAGCTGTTTTTT.

This clonotype was counted many times. The rearrangement links TRBV10-3 to TRBJ2-3; TRBD2 might be the D (6 bases). The CDR3 length is 16 residues. With 2 bases removed from V and 0 bases from J, the gap between germline ends came to 12 bases. Germline-derived CDR1 and CDR2 are ENHRY and SYGVKD. The CDR3 loop reads CAISERPSVSTDTQYF. Written as DNA, the CDR3 is TGTGCCATCAGTGAGCGGCCTAGCGTTAGCACAGATACGCAGTATTTT.

This clonotype was counted at least ten times. The chain uses TRBV28 and TRBJ1-1, with TRBD1 identical over 8 bases. Germline V gene sequence: CDR1 MDHEN, CDR2 SYDVKM. Trimming took 7 bases from V and 5 from J; bases not matched to a gene: 15. The CDR3 sequence is 16 residues long. CDR3 loop: CASIPLGQGLKTEAFF. CDR3 bases: TGTGCCAGCATTCCCTTAGGACAGGGCCTCAAGACTGAAGCTTTCTTT. Based on the CDR3 plus reference TRBV28 and TRBJ1-1, the full variable domain is DVKVTQSSRYLVKRTGEKVFLECVQDMDHENMFWYRQDPGLGLRLIYFSYDVKMKEKGDIPEGYSVSREKKERFSLILESASTNQTSMYLCASIPLGQGLKTEAFFGQGTRLTVV.

This clonotype has at least ten counts. The chain combines TRBV6-2 or TRBV6-3 with TRBJ2-7, with TRBD1 matching over 10 bases. The V gene's germline CDR1 is MNHEY and CDR2 SVGEGT. The CDR3 loop spans 18 amino acids. V was clipped by 6 bases and J by 4 bases; unmatched bases: 18. As DNA, the CDR3 is TGTGCCAGCAGCTCCGGGACAGGGGCAAGTGTGGCCCCGTACGAGCAGTACTTC. This codes for CASSSGTGASVAPYEQYF.

Ten or more counts support this clonotype. The chain carries TRBV4-2 and TRBJ2-7, with 8 positions matching TRBD1. CDR1 is LGHNA, CDR2 YNFKEQ, per germline. This CDR3 is built from 14 residues. V gave up 0 bases and J gave up 9 bases; unmatched junction bases: 7. The CDR3 sequence is CASSQDAQGAVQYF. For the CDR3, the DNA is TGTGCCAGCAGCCAAGATGCGCAGGGGGCTGTGCAGTACTTC.

This clonotype was recorded many times. This chain uses TRBV6-5 with TRBJ2-2; 7 bases are shared with TRBD1. The V and J ends lost 5 bases and 6 bases, in that order; junction bases with no gene match: 6. Germline V gene data show CDR1 as MNHEY and CDR2 as SVGAGI. The CDR3 contains 14 residues. The CDR3 nucleotides are TGTGCCAGCAGTCAGACAGGGATACCCGGGGAGCTGTTTTTT. Residues: CASSQTGIPGELFF.

This clonotype showed up many times. The chain carries TRBV27 and TRBJ2-7, with D perhaps assigned TRBD1 or TRBD2 (5 bases each). The CDR3 loop spans 18 amino acids. The germline V and J ends were trimmed by 2 bases and 3 bases, with 23 bases remaining between them. CDR1 and CDR2 from the germline V gene are MNHEY and SMNVEV (reference sequence). Written as DNA, the CDR3 is TGTGCCAGCAGTTTAATGTACCGCCCGGGACGGATGCTCTACGAGCAGTACTTC. Translation: CASSLMYRPGRMLYEQYF.

There are many counts of this clonotype. The V call is TRBV28, the J call TRBJ1-4; D ambiguous. V lost 4 bases, J lost 5 bases, and 14 bases lay in between. Germline lookup yields CDR1 MDHEN and CDR2 SYDVKM. The CDR3 runs to 15 residues. The CDR3 region is CASSYRVTLNEKLFF. The CDR3 nucleotides are TGTGCCAGCAGTTATCGGGTCACACTGAATGAAAAACTGTTTTTT.

This clonotype was recorded many times. The genes are TRBV28 and TRBJ1-2; no reliable D call. V was trimmed by 3 bases and J by 3 bases, leaving 20 bases between them. Germline CDR1 MDHEN, CDR2 SYDVKM. There are 17 residues in the CDR3. Here the CDR3 reads CASSFVGGAVLDYGYTF. The CDR3 coding sequence is TGTGCCAGCAGTTTCGTGGGAGGCGCCGTATTGGACTATGGCTACACCTTC.

This clonotype has at least ten counts. This rearrangement joins TRBV20-1 to TRBJ2-5, with TRBD1 matching 9 bases. The CDR3 length is 14 residues. Germline CDR1 DFQATT, CDR2 SNEGSKA (reference sequence). J gave up 3 bases and V 1 base, and 3 bases lay outside the gene matches. Here the CDR3 reads CSARGGQGKETQYF. The CDR3 region has the DNA TGCAGTGCTAGAGGGGGACAGGGAAAAGAGACCCAGTACTTC.

This clonotype was picked up a small number of times. This sequence joins TRBV4-1 and TRBJ1-4; D call uncertain. The CDR3 covers 15 residues. The germline CDR1 and CDR2 sequences are MGHRA and YSYEKL. Trimming cost V 1 base and J 7 bases, with 13 bases left between them. CDR3 protein: CASSQAILLPEKLFF. The CDR3 region has the DNA TGCGCCAGCAGCCAAGCGATACTCCTTCCTGAAAAACTGTTTTTT.

Judged by abundance, this clonotype is medium-sized. CDR3 amino acids: CASSPRTGTSQGAFF. The CDR3 DNA reads as TGTGCCAGCAGCCCCCGTACAGGAACCTCCCAGGGCGCTTTCTTT. The V call is TRBV5-8, the J call TRBJ1-1; D may be TRBD1 (5 bases). V was trimmed by 4 bases and J by 11 bases, leaving 24 bases between them. CDR3 length: 15 amino acids. Per germline, CDR1 SGHTS and CDR2 YDEGEE.

This clonotype has a count of ten or more. This chain links TRBV7-6 with TRBJ1-2; D is possibly TRBD1 (5 bases). The germline gives CDR1 SGHVS, CDR2 FNYEAQ. The length of the CDR3 is 13 residues. The V end lost 4 bases, the J end lost 9 bases, and 15 bases lay between the germline ends. The CDR3 bases are TGTGCCAGCAGCTACGGGGCAGCTTTAAGCTACACCTTC. Protein product: CASSYGAALSYTF.

There are a few counts of this clonotype. This chain joins TRBV20-1 and TRBJ2-3; a possible D gene is TRBD2 (5 bases). The germline gives CDR1 DFQATT, CDR2 SNEGSKA (reference sequence). The CDR3 consists of 14 residues. The V end lost 0 bases, the J end lost 5 bases, and 12 bases lay between the germline ends. The DNA of the CDR3 is TGCAGTGCTAGAGATCGACTTGGACTAGATACGCAGTATTTT. Encoded protein: CSARDRLGLDTQYF.